Listed below are T cell receptor beta chains from one sample, sequenced in a study of T cell repertoires in cytomegalovirus infection. Via MiXCR, TCRdb re-called the reads, giving one row per CDR3 protein. The profile shows approximately 700,000 distinct CDR3 sequences, 35% to 45% of them singletons. Source material: PBMCs. Receptors were obtained from a human donor in good health (CMV status not recorded). Some clones in this sample may be carry-over from other donors' samples. Each CDR3 is given with its conserved first and last residue. Each record gives: clone size, CDR3 length, D gene, J gene, V gene, CDR3 protein, CDR3 DNA. A D gene is named only where the DNA matches it firmly. The size entry is marked missing in some rows and otherwise reads once, few, many or a size class.

>-|16|TRBD1|TRBJ1-5|TRBV19
CASRLGTGVRNQPQHF
TGTGCCAGTAGACTTGGGACAGGGGTCCGCAATCAGCCCCAGCATTTT
>once|12|TRBD2|TRBJ2-3|TRBV6-1
CATSRWGGTQYF
TGTGCCACCAGTCGATGGGGAGGGACGCAGTATTTT
>-|15|TRBD1|TRBJ2-1|TRBV20-1
CSARDPQGAWNEQFF
TGCAGTGCTAGAGATCCACAGGGGGCCTGGAATGAGCAGTTCTTC
>-|16|TRBD1|TRBJ2-2|TRBV7-3
CSSSLTGTGNTGELFF
TGTTCCAGCAGCCTAACCGGGACAGGGAACACCGGGGAGCTGTTTTTT
>few|14|-|TRBJ1-1|TRBV7-3
CASSQRPSNTEAFF
TGTGCCAGCAGCCAACGACCCTCGAACACTGAAGCTTTCTTT
>-|16|-|TRBJ1-4|TRBV7-8
CDSSLALTGAHEKLFF
TGTGACAGCAGCTTAGCCTTAACAGGTGCCCATGAAAAACTTTTTTTT
>-|16|TRBD2|TRBJ2-5|TRBV20-1
CSAIGTSGGQQETQYF
TGCAGTGCTATAGGGACTAGCGGGGGCCAGCAAGAGACCCAGTACTTC
>-|14|-|TRBJ1-2|TRBV19
CASSSQGLTGGYTF
TGTGCCAGTAGCTCACAGGGTTTGACGGGAGGCTACACCTTC
>-|15|TRBD2|TRBJ2-3|TRBV19
CASSTGLAISDTQYF
TGTGCCAGTAGTACGGGACTAGCGATTTCAGATACGCAGTATTTT
>-|20|TRBD2|TRBJ2-1|TRBV20-1
CSARDARRGGGRGSYNEQFF
TGCAGTGCTAGAGATGCGAGGCGTGGTGGCGGGAGAGGCTCCTACAATGAGCAGTTCTTC
>few|14|TRBD1|TRBJ1-2|TRBV10-3
CAIGRDRGDYGYTF
TGTGCCATCGGACGAGACAGGGGAGACTATGGCTACACCTTC
>few|14|-|TRBJ2-7|TRBV5-5
CASSFPGSFYEQYF
TGTGCCAGCAGCTTTCCCGGGTCTTTCTACGAGCAGTACTTC
>-|13|-|TRBJ2-1|TRBV27
CASSGEFKNEQFF
TGTGCCAGCAGTGGAGAGTTTAAGAATGAGCAGTTCTTC
>-|13|TRBD1|TRBJ2-7|TRBV6-8
CAIRDRVTGEQYF
TGTGCCATCCGGGACAGGGTAACGGGCGAGCAGTACTTC
>-|12|-|TRBJ2-5|TRBV11-1
CASSSARHLQYF
TGTGCCAGCAGCTCGGCCCGTCACCTTCAGTACTTC
>-|13|-|TRBJ2-7|TRBV6-1
CASSEHSQYEQYF
TGTGCCAGCAGTGAACACTCCCAGTACGAGCAGTACTTC
>-|13|TRBD2|TRBJ2-7|TRBV6-5
CASSYGTSGEQYF
TGTGCCAGCAGTTACGGGACTAGCGGCGAGCAGTACTTC
>-|12|-|TRBJ2-1|TRBV20-1
CSARRSGREQFF
TGCAGTGCTAGGCGGAGCGGACGCGAGCAGTTCTTC
>few|14|TRBD1|TRBJ1-2|TRBV2
CASDKARTGGTGDF
TGTGCCAGCGACAAGGCGCGGACAGGGGGAACCGGAGACTTC
>-|16|-|TRBJ2-5|TRBV7-9
CASSLSSGGPGETQYF
TGTGCCAGCAGCTTAAGCTCCGGGGGCCCCGGAGAGACCCAGTACTTC
>-|14|-|TRBJ2-3|TRBV20-1
CSARVAGFTDTQYF
TGCAGTGCTAGAGTTGCAGGGTTCACAGATACGCAGTATTTT
>-|19|TRBD1|TRBJ2-3|TRBV27
CASSTMPSTGQGSTDTQYF
TGTGCCAGCAGTACTATGCCCTCCACCGGACAGGGTAGCACAGATACGCAGTATTTT
>once|16|TRBD1|TRBJ2-7|TRBV28
CASSSVGTGELGEQYF
TGTGCCAGCAGTTCCGTCGGGACAGGGGAGTTGGGGGAGCAGTACTTC
>many|19|-|TRBJ1-6|TRBV7-6
CASTITPEKGKLGDSPLHF
TGTGCCAGCACCATTACACCGGAGAAAGGGAAATTAGGGGATTCACCCCTCCACTTT
>-|16|TRBD1|TRBJ1-2|TRBV27
CASSSPRQGGSYGYTF
TGTGCCAGCAGTTCACCGCGACAGGGAGGGAGCTATGGCTACACCTTC
>few|14|-|TRBJ1-5|TRBV7-8
CASSVGGYNQPQHF
TGTGCCAGCAGCGTCGGAGGGTATAATCAGCCCCAGCATTTT
>-|16|-|TRBJ2-5|TRBV12-3/TRBV12-4
CASSPQGVGGQETQYF
TGTGCCAGCAGTCCACAGGGAGTTGGAGGCCAAGAGACCCAGTACTTC
>-|12|-|TRBJ2-5|TRBV6-1
CASSEMWASQYF
TGTGCCAGCAGTGAAATGTGGGCGTCCCAGTACTTC
>-|16|TRBD1|TRBJ2-1|TRBV5-4
CASSSTGTGVNNEQFF
TGTGCCAGCAGTTCGACCGGGACAGGGGTAAACAATGAGCAGTTCTTC
>-|11|-|TRBJ2-2|TRBV6-2/TRBV6-3
CASSLGRELFF
TGTGCCAGCAGTTTAGGCAGGGAGCTGTTTTTT
>-|15|TRBD1|TRBJ1-5|TRBV4-1
CASSQEGTGYQPQHF
TGCGCCAGCAGCCAAGAAGGGACAGGGTATCAGCCCCAGCATTTT
>-|12|-|TRBJ2-1|TRBV19
CASTPGANEQFF
TGTGCCAGTACCCCTGGGGCGAATGAGCAGTTCTTC
>-|20|-|TRBJ2-6|TRBV18
CASSPVFGHGTPGGANVLTF
TGTGCCAGCTCACCAGTTTTCGGACACGGGACCCCCGGGGGGGCCAACGTCCTGACTTTC
>few|24|TRBD1|TRBJ2-4|TRBV7-8
CASSLLIKQGARGPHFEAKNIQYF
TGTGCCAGCAGCTTATTAATAAAACAGGGGGCGCGGGGTCCCCATTTCGAAGCCAAAAACATTCAGTACTTC
>many|13|TRBD1|TRBJ1-2|TRBV7-2
CASSRQGYYGYTF
TGTGCCAGCAGCCGACAGGGCTACTATGGCTACACCTTC
>few|15|-|TRBJ2-3|TRBV7-9
CASSFGGMNTDTQYF
TGTGCCAGCAGCTTCGGCGGGATGAACACAGATACGCAGTATTTT
>-|13|-|TRBJ1-4|TRBV4-1
CASSHGGDEKLFF
TGCGCCAGCAGCCATGGGGGGGATGAAAAACTGTTTTTT
>few|17|TRBD2|TRBJ2-2|TRBV7-9
CASSLGASGSHTGELFF
TGTGCCAGCAGCTTAGGGGCTAGCGGGAGTCACACCGGGGAGCTGTTTTTT
>few|12|-|TRBJ2-2|TRBV12-5
CASGLSPKELFF
TGTGCTAGTGGTTTGAGTCCGAAGGAGCTGTTTTTT
>-|13|TRBD1|TRBJ1-1|TRBV28
CASSSGQGRKAFF
TGTGCCAGCAGCTCTGGACAGGGACGTAAAGCTTTCTTT
>-|20|TRBD2|TRBJ2-2|TRBV6-1
CASSRRQGLAGDRNTGELFF
TGTGCCAGCAGTCGACGCCAGGGACTAGCGGGAGATAGAAACACCGGGGAGCTGTTTTTT
>-|14|-|TRBJ2-7|TRBV12-3/TRBV12-4
CASSLRTDSYEQYF
TGTGCCAGCAGTTTGAGGACAGACAGCTACGAGCAGTACTTC
>-|16|TRBD1|TRBJ2-3|TRBV7-9
CASSARTGGDDHTQYF
TGTGCCAGCAGCGCCAGGACAGGGGGCGACGATCATACGCAGTATTTT
>few|14|-|TRBJ1-1|TRBV2
CASKGEGGGVRAFF
TGTGCCAGCAAGGGGGAGGGTGGTGGAGTACGAGCTTTCTTT
>-|14|-|TRBJ1-6|TRBV7-2
CASSLALRNSPLHF
TGTGCCAGCAGCTTAGCCCTAAGGAATTCACCCCTCCACTTT
>-|14|-|TRBJ2-1|TRBV24-1
CATSDSWSHNEQFF
TGTGCCACCAGTGATTCGTGGAGCCACAATGAGCAGTTCTTC
>-|15|TRBD1|TRBJ2-3|TRBV12-3/TRBV12-4
CASSLGQGIKNTQYF
TGTGCCAGCAGTTTGGGACAGGGCATTAAGAATACGCAGTATTTT
>-|14|TRBD2|TRBJ2-7|TRBV20-1
CSAKLAGVSYEQYF
TGCAGTGCTAAACTAGCGGGAGTCTCCTACGAGCAGTACTTC
>-|17|-|TRBJ2-2|TRBV7-3
CASSPTVSRANTGELFF
TGTGCCAGCAGCCCGACGGTCTCACGCGCTAACACCGGGGAGCTGTTTTTT
>few|19|-|TRBJ1-6|TRBV6-5
CASSYQVHPSSSYNSPLHF
TGTGCCAGCAGTTATCAAGTACATCCATCAAGCTCCTATAATTCACCCCTCCACTTT
>-|13|-|TRBJ2-5|TRBV9
CASSDSSPETQYF
TGTGCCAGCAGCGATTCTAGTCCCGAGACCCAGTACTTC
>-|12|-|TRBJ2-1|TRBV20-1
CSARRLYNEQFF
TGCAGTGCCAGGCGCCTCTACAATGAGCAGTTCTTC
>few|20|-|TRBJ2-2|TRBV14
CASSLTLGRPSVGDTGELFF
TGTGCCAGCAGCCTGACCCTGGGACGGCCTTCGGTCGGGGACACCGGGGAGCTGTTTTTT
>-|16|TRBD1|TRBJ1-6|TRBV12-3/TRBV12-4
CASSPGQGFGNSPLHF
TGTGCCAGCAGTCCGGGACAGGGATTTGGGAATTCACCCCTCCACTTT
>few|13|-|TRBJ1-5|TRBV12-3/TRBV12-4
CASRAIEGQPQHF
TGTGCCAGCAGAGCGATAGAGGGTCAGCCCCAGCATTTT
>-|14|TRBD2|TRBJ2-1|TRBV7-2
CASSSQKRENEQFF
TGTGCCAGCAGCTCCCAGAAGCGGGAGAATGAGCAGTTCTTC
>-|14|-|TRBJ2-7|TRBV12-3/TRBV12-4
CASSVQQNSYEQYF
TGTGCCAGCAGTGTGCAACAGAACTCCTACGAGCAGTACTTC
>-|15|TRBD1|TRBJ2-1|TRBV12-3/TRBV12-4
CASSIPGQGWNEQFF
TGTGCCAGCAGCATTCCGGGACAGGGATGGAATGAGCAGTTCTTC
>once|13|-|TRBJ2-7|TRBV5-1
CASSLKGAWEQYF
TGCGCCAGCAGCCTAAAAGGGGCGTGGGAGCAGTACTTC
>few|14|-|TRBJ1-2|TRBV12-3/TRBV12-4
CASSFAANNYGYTF
TGTGCCAGCAGTTTTGCCGCTAATAACTATGGCTACACCTTC